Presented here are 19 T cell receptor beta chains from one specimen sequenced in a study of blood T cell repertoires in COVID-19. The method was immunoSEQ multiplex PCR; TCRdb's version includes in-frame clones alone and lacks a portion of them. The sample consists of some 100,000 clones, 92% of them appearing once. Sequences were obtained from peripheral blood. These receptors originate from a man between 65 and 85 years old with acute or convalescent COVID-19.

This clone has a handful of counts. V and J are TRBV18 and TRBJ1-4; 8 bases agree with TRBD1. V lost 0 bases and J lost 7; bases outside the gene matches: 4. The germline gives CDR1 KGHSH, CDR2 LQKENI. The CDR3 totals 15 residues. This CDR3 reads CASSPPSQGVEKLFF. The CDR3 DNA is TGTGCCAGCTCACCACCTTCACAGGGGGTTGAAAAACTGTTTTTT.

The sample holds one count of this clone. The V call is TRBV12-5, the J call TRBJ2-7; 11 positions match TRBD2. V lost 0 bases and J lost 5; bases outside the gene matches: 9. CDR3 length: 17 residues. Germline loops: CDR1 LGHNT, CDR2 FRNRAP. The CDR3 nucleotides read TGTGCTAGTGGTTTGGTAATACTAGCGGGAGCTGGAAACGAGCAGTACTTC. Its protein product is CASGLVILAGAGNEQYF.

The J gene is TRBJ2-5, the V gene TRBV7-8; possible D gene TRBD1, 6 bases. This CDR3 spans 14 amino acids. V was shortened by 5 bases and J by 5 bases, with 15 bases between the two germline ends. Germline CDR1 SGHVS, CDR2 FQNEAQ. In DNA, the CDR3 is TGTGCCAGCAGCCCGAACACAGGGTTGGAGACCCAGTACTTC. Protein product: CASSPNTGLETQYF.

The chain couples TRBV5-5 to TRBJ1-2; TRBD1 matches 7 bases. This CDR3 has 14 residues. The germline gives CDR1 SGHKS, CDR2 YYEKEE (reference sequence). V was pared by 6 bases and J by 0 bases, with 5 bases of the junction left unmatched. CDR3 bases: TGTGCCAGCAAACCGGGACAGACTAACTATGGCTACACCTTC. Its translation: CASKPGQTNYGYTF.

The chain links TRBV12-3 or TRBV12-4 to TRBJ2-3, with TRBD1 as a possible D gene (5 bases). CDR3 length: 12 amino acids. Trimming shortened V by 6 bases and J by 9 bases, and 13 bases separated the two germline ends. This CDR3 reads CASRDSLGTQYF. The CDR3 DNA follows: TGTGCCAGCAGAGACAGCCTGGGAACGCAGTATTTT.

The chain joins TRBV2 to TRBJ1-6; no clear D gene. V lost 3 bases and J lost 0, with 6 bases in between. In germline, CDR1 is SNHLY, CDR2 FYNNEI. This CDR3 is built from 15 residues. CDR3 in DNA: TGTGCCAGCAGTGACAGTTACTCCTATAATTCACCCCTCCACTTT. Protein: CASSDSYSYNSPLHF. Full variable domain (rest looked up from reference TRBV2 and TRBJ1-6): EPEVTQTPSHQVTQMGQEVILRCVPISNHLYFYWYRQILGQKVEFLVSFYNNEISEKSEIFDDQFSVERPDGSNFTLKIRSTKLEDSAMYFCASSDSYSYNSPLHFGNGTRLTVT.

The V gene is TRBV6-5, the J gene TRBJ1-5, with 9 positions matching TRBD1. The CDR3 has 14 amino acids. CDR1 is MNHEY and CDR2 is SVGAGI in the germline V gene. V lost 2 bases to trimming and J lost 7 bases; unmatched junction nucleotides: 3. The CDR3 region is CASSYGTGQQPQHF. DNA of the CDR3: TGTGCCAGCAGTTACGGGACAGGGCAACAGCCCCAGCATTTT.

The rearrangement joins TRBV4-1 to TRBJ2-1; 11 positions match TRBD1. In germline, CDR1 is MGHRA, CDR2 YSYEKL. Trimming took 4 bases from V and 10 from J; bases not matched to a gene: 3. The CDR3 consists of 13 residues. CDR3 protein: CASSLGQGAEQFF. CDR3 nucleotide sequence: TGCGCCAGCAGCCTCGGACAGGGGGCGGAGCAGTTCTTC.

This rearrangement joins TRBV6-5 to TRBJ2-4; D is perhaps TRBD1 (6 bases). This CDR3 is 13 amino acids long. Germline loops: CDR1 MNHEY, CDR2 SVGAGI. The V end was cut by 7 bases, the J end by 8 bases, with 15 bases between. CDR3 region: CASTRQGSHIQYF. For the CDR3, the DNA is TGTGCCAGCACGAGGCAGGGGAGTCACATTCAGTACTTC.

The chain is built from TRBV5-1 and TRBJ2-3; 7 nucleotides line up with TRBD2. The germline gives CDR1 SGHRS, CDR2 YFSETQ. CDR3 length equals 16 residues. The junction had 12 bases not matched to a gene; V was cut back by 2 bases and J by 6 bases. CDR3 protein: CASSLTSVGDSDTQYF. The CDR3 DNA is TGCGCCAGCAGCTTAACTAGCGTGGGGGACTCGGATACGCAGTATTTT.

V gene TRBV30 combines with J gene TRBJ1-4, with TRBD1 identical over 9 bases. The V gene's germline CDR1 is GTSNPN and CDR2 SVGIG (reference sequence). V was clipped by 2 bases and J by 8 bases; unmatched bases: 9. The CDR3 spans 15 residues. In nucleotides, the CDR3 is TGTGCCTGGAGTTTCCGGACAGGGGATGAGGAAAAACTGTTTTTT. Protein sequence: CAWSFRTGDEEKLFF.

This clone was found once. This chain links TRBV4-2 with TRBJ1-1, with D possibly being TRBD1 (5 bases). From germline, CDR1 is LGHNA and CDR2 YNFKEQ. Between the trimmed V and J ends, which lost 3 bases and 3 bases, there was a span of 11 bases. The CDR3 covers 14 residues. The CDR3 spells CASSQPTRDTEAFF. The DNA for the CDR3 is TGTGCCAGCAGCCAGCCGACCAGGGACACTGAAGCTTTCTTT.

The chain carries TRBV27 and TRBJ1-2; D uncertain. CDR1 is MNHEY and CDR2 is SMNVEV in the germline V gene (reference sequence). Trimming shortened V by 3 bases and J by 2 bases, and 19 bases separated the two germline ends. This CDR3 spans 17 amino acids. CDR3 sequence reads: CASSFVRGTSLNYGYTF. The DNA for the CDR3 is TGTGCCAGCAGTTTCGTTCGGGGAACGTCCTTAAACTATGGCTACACCTTC.

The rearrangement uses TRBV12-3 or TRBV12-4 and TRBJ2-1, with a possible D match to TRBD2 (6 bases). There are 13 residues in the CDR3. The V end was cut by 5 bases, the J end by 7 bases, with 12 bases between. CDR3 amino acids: CASSPGLTNEQFF. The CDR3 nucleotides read TGTGCCAGCAGTCCGGGACTCACAAATGAGCAGTTCTTC.

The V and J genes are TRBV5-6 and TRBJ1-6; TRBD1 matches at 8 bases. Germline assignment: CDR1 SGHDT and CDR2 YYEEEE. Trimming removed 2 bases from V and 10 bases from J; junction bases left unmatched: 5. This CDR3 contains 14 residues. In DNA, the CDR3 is TGTGCCAGCAGCTTTGGACAGGGAGGCTCACCCCTCCACTTT. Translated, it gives CASSFGQGGSPLHF.

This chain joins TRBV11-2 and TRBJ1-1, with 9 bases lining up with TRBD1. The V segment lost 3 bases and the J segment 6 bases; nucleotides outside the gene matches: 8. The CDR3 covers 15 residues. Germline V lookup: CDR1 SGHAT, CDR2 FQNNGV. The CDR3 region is CASSFPPGQGSEAFF. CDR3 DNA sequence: TGTGCCAGCAGCTTCCCCCCGGGACAGGGATCTGAAGCTTTCTTT.

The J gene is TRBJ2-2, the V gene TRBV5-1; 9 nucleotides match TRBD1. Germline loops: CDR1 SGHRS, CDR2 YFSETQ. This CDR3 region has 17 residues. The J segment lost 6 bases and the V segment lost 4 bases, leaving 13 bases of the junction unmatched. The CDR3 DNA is TGCGCCAGCAGCCTGACCCCCGGGACAGGGTTACCCGGGGAGCTGTTTTTT. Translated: CASSLTPGTGLPGELFF.

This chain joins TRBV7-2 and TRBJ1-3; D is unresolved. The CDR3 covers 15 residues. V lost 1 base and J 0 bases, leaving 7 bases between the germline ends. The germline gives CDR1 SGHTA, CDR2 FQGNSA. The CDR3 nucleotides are TGTGCCAGCAGCTTAGAGCCGCACTCTGGAAACACCATATATTTT. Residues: CASSLEPHSGNTIYF. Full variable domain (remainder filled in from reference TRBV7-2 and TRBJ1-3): GAGVSQSPSNKVTEKGKDVELRCDPISGHTALYWYRQSLGQGLEFLIYFQGNSAPDKSGLPSDRFSAERTGGSVSTLTIQRTQQEDSAVYLCASSLEPHSGNTIYFGEGSWLTVV.

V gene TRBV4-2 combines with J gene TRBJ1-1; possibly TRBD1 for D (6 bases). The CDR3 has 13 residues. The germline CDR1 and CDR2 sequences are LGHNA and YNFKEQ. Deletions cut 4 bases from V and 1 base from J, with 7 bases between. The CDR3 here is CASSPGQNTEAFF. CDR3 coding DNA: TGTGCCAGCAGCCCGGGACAGAACACTGAAGCTTTCTTT.